What follows is one T cell receptor (beta chain) and its context. This specimen belongs to a study of blood T cell repertoires in COVID-19. Original processing methods: By means of reference gene primer amplification, nucleated cell counts were estimated. Sequenced by immunoSEQ multiplex PCR; TCRdb stores in-frame clones only, minus some. V, J and clone size reflect that table, while D and trimming were determined from the DNA. Of some 97,000 clones in the sample, around 90% were seen once. This TCR was sampled from a woman aged 55-69 years with acute or convalescent COVID-19. The sequencing sample was made of peripheral blood.

The CDR3 nucleotides read TGTGCCAGTACTCTGGGACAGAACACTGAAGCTTTCTTT. Protein sequence: CASTLGQNTEAFF. The chain joins TRBV19 to TRBJ1-1; possible D gene TRBD1, 6 bases. The CDR3 runs to 13 residues. Deletions cut 7 bases from V and 1 base from J, with 10 bases between. Germline CDR1 and CDR2: LNHDA and SQIVND (reference sequence).